The sequence of this TCR beta chain was determined in a study of blood T cell repertoires in COVID-19 (TCRdb year 2020). With respect to the entire study: Samples from collaborators originated in the United States, Italy and Spain and spanned both the acute and convalescent phases of COVID-19. The prospective study material was composed of cDNA or gDNA derived from T cells, B-cell-depleted T cells, or PBMCs. Subjects who had been exposed to COVID-19, were actively infected with it, or had recovered from it provided the deeply sampled blood TCRbeta repertoires that made up the dataset. The repertoires were made available in a free public database intended to serve as a resource for research on the immune response to SARS-CoV-2. Samples came from the ongoing ImmuneRACE study (first 160 participants) plus 1,254 subjects from 6 global collaborators. Nearly every sample came with metadata listing a de-identified subject ID, COVID-19 status, age in years and sex. Where available, HLA class I and class II types were taken from metadata supplied by the sample provider and were not determined by assay-based typing.

TCRbeta CDR3 regions were amplified from genomic DNA using the immunoSEQ Assay, a bias-controlled multiplex PCR. Regarding the original processing steps: Nucleated cell counts per sample were estimated from amplification of reference gene primers within the assay. To quantify the absolute abundance of each unique TCRbeta CDR3 rearrangement, sequence reads were collapsed and filtered. For each sample, productive Simpson clonality was calculated by taking the square root of Simpson's diversity index across productive rearrangements. This is the immuneACCESS table as TCRdb keeps it, with only in-frame sequences that have V and J called. A part of the clones is gone; compared with another copy, unresolved V genes explain less than half, and the rest is unexplained. V and J calls and clone size follow that table, whereas D and trimming were derived from the DNA. This sample gives about 44,000 clones in total; approximately 90% of them show up just once. About a quarter of the sample is held by the ten biggest clonotypes.

The cysteine opens and the phenylalanine closes a CDR3 of 14 amino acids. CDR3 DNA only is kept here, 42 bases in frame from base 1. The germline V gene yields SNHLY for CDR1 and FYNNEI for CDR2. Compared with germline, V lacks 7 bases and J lacks 2 bases; bases without a gene match: 4. Only a few counts were recorded for this clone. The target of this receptor is not known. Qualities for individual bases were not recorded, and no much larger clone is one base off. Overall study outcomes, separate from this receptor: The amount of clinical and demographic metadata varied by source and participant and was provided uncurated.

Whole blood was collected in K2EDTA tubes by collaborating institutions according to the institutions' own protocols. For TCRbeta analysis, collaborators shipped samples in one of three forms: frozen whole blood, isolated PBMCs, or DNA extracted from either of those sample types. The sequence is built from TRBV2 and TRBJ2-5, and TRBD2 aligns with 10 junction nucleotides. The material sequenced was peripheral blood. This TCR came from a woman older than 75 in a cohort sampled during active or convalescent COVID-19. The CDR3 amino acid sequence is: CASTLAGAQETQYF. The DNA is TGTGCCAGCACGCTAGCGGGGGCACAAGAGACCCAGTACTTC. The full variable domain, completed from the reference TRBV2 and TRBJ2-5 proteins outside the CDR3, reads EPEVTQTPSHQVTQMGQEVILRCVPISNHLYFYWYRQILGQKVEFLVSFYNNEISEKSEIFDDQFSVERPDGSNFTLKIRSTKLEDSAMYFCASTLAGAQETQYFGPGTRLLVL.